A selection of T cell receptor beta chains follows, all from one sample in a study of human T cells and chemical hapten exposure. One entry per CDR3 protein, called by TCRdb with MiXCR from the RACE reads. The sample holds 150,000 to 200,000 distinct CDR3 sequences, almost 30% seen once. The sequenced sample was whole blood, obtained in connection with sensitization to the hapten diphenylcyclopropenone (DPC). These receptors were obtained from a woman younger than 45 with alopecia areata. Some clones in this sample may be carry-over from other donors' samples. CDR3s include the opening cysteine and the closing phenylalanine or tryptophan. The D gene is left open where the match is weak. Not every row has a clone size; where given, it reads once, few, many or a size class.

.	TRBJ2-7	TRBV3-1	.	TGTGCCAGCAGCCAAGATTGGGGATGGGAGCAGTACTTC	CASSQDWGWEQYF
.	TRBJ2-7	TRBV18	.	TGTGCCAGCTCACCACGGCCAGGGCCCCTCTCCTACGAGCAGTACTTC	CASSPRPGPLSYEQYF
.	TRBJ2-7	TRBV29-1	.	TGCAGCGCCCAAGAGAGCTCCTACGAGCAGTACTTC	CSAQESSYEQYF
.	TRBJ1-6	TRBV20-1	.	TGCAGTGCGGGTCCGGGACGGGCGAATTCACCCCTCCACTTT	CSAGPGRANSPLHF
.	TRBJ1-2	TRBV4-2	few	TGTGCCAGCAGCCAAGAGCGGGCAGACTATGGCTACACCTTC	CASSQERADYGYTF
.	TRBJ2-3	TRBV9	.	TGTGCCAGCAGCGTAGGGGTGGATACGCAGTATTTT	CASSVGVDTQYF
TRBD1	TRBJ2-7	TRBV9	.	TGTGCCAGCAGCTACGCGCCCGTCCGACTATTCCCGGGACAGGATTCCTACGAGCAGTACTTC	CASSYAPVRLFPGQDSYEQYF
TRBD1	TRBJ2-7	TRBV6-6	few	TGTGCCACTCAACCGGGACAGGGGGCCTGGGAGCAGTACTTC	CATQPGQGAWEQYF
TRBD1	TRBJ2-1	TRBV28	.	TGTGCCAGCATTCGCGTAACAGGGGTTGGGGGTGAGCAGTTCTTC	CASIRVTGVGGEQFF
TRBD2	TRBJ2-5	TRBV15	.	TGTGCCACCAGCAGAGTTGGACTAGAGGAGACCCAGTACTTC	CATSRVGLEETQYF
.	TRBJ2-3	TRBV29-1	few	TGCAGCGTTGTGGCGGACACAGATACGCAGTATTTT	CSVVADTDTQYF
.	TRBJ2-7	TRBV12-2	few	TGTGCAAGTCGCTTAGGAGAGACAGGGTCCACCTACGAGCAGTACTTC	CASRLGETGSTYEQYF
TRBD2	TRBJ2-3	TRBV24-1	.	TGTGCCACCAGTGAAACCGGGACTAGCGGACGGAGGGGGGATACGCAGTATTTT	CATSETGTSGRRGDTQYF
.	TRBJ1-1	TRBV29-1	.	TGCAGCGCGCGTTCGGGTGAAGCTTTCTTT	CSARSGEAFF
.	TRBJ2-3	TRBV30	.	TGTGCCTGGAGTCCTCCCCGGACGGGGGCGACCACAGATACGCAGTATTTT	CAWSPPRTGATTDTQYF
.	TRBJ2-7	TRBV20-1	once	TGCAGTGCTCGACAGATCTACGAGCAGTACTTC	CSARQIYEQYF
.	TRBJ1-2	TRBV5-1	few	TGCGCCAGCAGCTTGAATACAAGGGCTGGCTACACCTTC	CASSLNTRAGYTF